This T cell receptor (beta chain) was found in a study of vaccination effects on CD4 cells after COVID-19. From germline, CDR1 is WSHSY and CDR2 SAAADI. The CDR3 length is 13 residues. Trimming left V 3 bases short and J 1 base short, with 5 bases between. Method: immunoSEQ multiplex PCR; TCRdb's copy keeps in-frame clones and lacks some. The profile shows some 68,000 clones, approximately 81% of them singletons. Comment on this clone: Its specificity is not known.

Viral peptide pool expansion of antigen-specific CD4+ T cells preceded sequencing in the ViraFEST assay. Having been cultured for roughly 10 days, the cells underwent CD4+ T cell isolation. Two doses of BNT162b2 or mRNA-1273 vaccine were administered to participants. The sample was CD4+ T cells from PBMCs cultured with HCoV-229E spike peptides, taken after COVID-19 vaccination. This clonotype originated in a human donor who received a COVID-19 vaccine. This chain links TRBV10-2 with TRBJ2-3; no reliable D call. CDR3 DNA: TGCGCCAGCAGTGATGGGCGCACAGATACGCAGTATTTT. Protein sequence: CASSDGRTDTQYF.